The 29 T cell receptor beta chains given below trace back to one sample, sequenced in a study of T cell responses to AZD1222 COVID-19 vaccine. TCRdb's table, derived via immunoSEQ multiplex PCR, lists solely in-frame clones and lacks some. In the table there are roughly 170,000 clones, more than 85% of which are singletons. The sample in question was peripheral blood, obtained on day 0 of AZD1222 vaccination. These receptors were taken from an adult in good health.

The chain employs TRBV30 and TRBJ1-2; D ambiguous. The CDR3 loop spans 14 amino acids. Trimming pared 1 base from V and 4 bases from J, leaving 13 bases between. Germline lookup yields CDR1 GTSNPN and CDR2 SVGIG (reference sequence). The CDR3 DNA is TGTGCCTGGAGTGCCAAACAAGACTCCTATGGCTACACCTTC. Protein product: CAWSAKQDSYGYTF.

The rearrangement links TRBV7-2 to TRBJ2-1; 9 positions match TRBD2. CDR1 is SGHTA and CDR2 is FQGNSA in the germline V gene. This CDR3 has 16 residues. V was clipped by 1 base and J by 4 bases; unmatched bases: 5. CDR3 protein: CASSLGGSGGYNEQFF. CDR3 nucleotides: TGTGCCAGCAGCTTAGGTGGTAGCGGGGGATACAATGAGCAGTTCTTC.

The CDR3 sequence is CASSDYNEQFF. The CDR3 bases are TGTGCCAGCAGTGATTACAATGAGCAGTTCTTC. V gene TRBV2 combines with J gene TRBJ2-1; D not certain. Germline values: CDR1 SNHLY, CDR2 FYNNEI. V was cut by 3 bases and J by 4 bases, with 1 base left in between. This CDR3 has 11 amino acids.

The V call is TRBV21-1, the J call TRBJ1-2; TRBD1, the D gene given by the table, was not confirmed from the DNA. TRBV21-1 is classified as a pseudogene. This CDR3 has 15 residues. CDR3 sequence: CASSIRVRGQRGYTF. The CDR3 DNA reads as TGTGCCAGCAGCATACGTGTCAGGGGGCAGCGGGGCTACACCTTC.

This clone was recorded a few times. The genes are TRBV7-9 and TRBJ2-7; possibly TRBD1 or TRBD2 for D (6 bases each). The CDR3 is made up of 13 amino acids. Trimming removed 5 bases from V and 0 bases from J, with 8 bases in between. Looked up from germline, CDR1 is SEHNR and CDR2 is FQNEAQ (reference sequence). CDR3 amino acids: CASSPGASYEQYF. As DNA, the CDR3 is TGTGCCAGCAGCCCGGGGGCCTCCTACGAGCAGTACTTC.

The genes are TRBV6-5 and TRBJ1-5; no clear D gene. The V gene's germline CDR1 is MNHEY and CDR2 SVGAGI. CDR3 length: 12 residues. Trimming took 5 bases from V and 2 from J, leaving 4 bases between them. The CDR3 DNA reads as TGTGCCAGCAGTCTTCGCAATCAGCCCCAGCATTTT. It yields the protein CASSLRNQPQHF.

This chain connects TRBV27 to TRBJ1-4, with unresolved D. V was trimmed by 6 bases and J by 0 bases, leaving 8 bases between them. In germline, CDR1 is MNHEY, CDR2 SMNVEV (reference sequence). This CDR3 comprises 14 residues. For the CDR3, the DNA is TGTGCCAGCAGGAGGAGAGCAACTAATGAAAAACTGTTTTTT. Residues: CASRRRATNEKLFF.

The chain couples TRBV19 to TRBJ1-5; weak D call: TRBD1 (5 bases). CDR1 is LNHDA and CDR2 is SQIVND in the germline V gene (reference sequence). V lost 5 bases and J lost 4, with 21 bases in between. CDR3 length: 17 residues. For the CDR3, the DNA is TGTGCCAGTAGTCCAGATGCCGGGAAACGGGGGAATCAGCCCCAGCATTTT. Its protein is CASSPDAGKRGNQPQHF.

The chain has TRBV21-1 and TRBJ2-2. TRBV21-1 is labeled a pseudogene. The CDR3 covers 17 residues. CDR3 amino acids: CASSIWWPRANTGELFF. The CDR3 region has the DNA TGTGCCAGCAGCATCTGGTGGCCCCGCGCGAACACCGGGGAGCTGTTTTTT.

In its sample, this clone was seen once. This sequence joins TRBV5-4 and TRBJ2-1; 8 positions agree with TRBD2. After removal of 4 bases from V and 3 bases from J, the junction contained 6 bases not matched to a gene. The CDR3 is made up of 15 amino acids. Germline lookup yields CDR1 SGHNT and CDR2 YYREEE (reference sequence). The CDR3 spells CASSPGAGGYNEQFF. CDR3 in DNA: TGTGCCAGCAGCCCCGGGGCGGGGGGCTACAATGAGCAGTTCTTC.

A word on this clone: The germline gene is not matched at one end of the junction; a read error may be the cause. This chain uses TRBV7-7 with TRBJ2-1, with a possible D match to TRBD2 (5 bases). CDR3 length: 16 amino acids. Germline CDR1 SSHAT, CDR2 FNYEAQ (reference sequence). The CDR3 sequence is CASSPLSGGQGYEQFF. The CDR3 bases are TGTGCTAGCAGCCCCCTGTCGGGCGGGCAAGGGTATGAGCAGTTCTTC.

This rearrangement joins TRBV7-9 to TRBJ1-2; 8 bases map to TRBD1. Germline-derived CDR1 and CDR2 are SEHNR and FQNEAQ (reference sequence). The length of the CDR3 is 14 residues. The V segment lost 6 bases and the J segment 7 bases; nucleotides outside the gene matches: 10. The CDR3 coding sequence is TGTGCCAGCAGTCCCTGGGGGACAGGCTTTGGCTACACCTTC. Protein: CASSPWGTGFGYTF.

The rearrangement uses TRBV11-2 and TRBJ2-3; 7 bases are shared with TRBD2. There are 17 residues in the CDR3. The ends lost 5 bases at V and 2 bases at J; junction bases unmatched: 13. The germline V gene encodes CDR1 SGHAT and CDR2 FQNNGV. In DNA form, the CDR3 reads TGTGCCAGCAGCGGACGGACTAGAGGGTTCTCCACAGATACGCAGTATTTT. As protein: CASSGRTRGFSTDTQYF. The full variable domain, rest sourced from reference TRBV11-2 and TRBJ2-3, is EAGVAQSPRYKIIEKRQSVAFWCNPISGHATLYWYQQILGQGPKLLIQFQNNGVVDDSQLPKDRFSAERLKGVDSTLKIQPAKLEDSAVYLCASSGRTRGFSTDTQYFGPGTRLTVL.

The chain employs TRBV3-1 (or the pseudogene TRBV3-2) and TRBJ2-7; the D gene is possibly TRBD1 (5 bases). Germline loops: CDR1 LGHDT, CDR2 YNNKEL (reference sequence). Trimming shortened V by 4 bases and J by 6 bases, and 10 bases separated the two germline ends. This CDR3 comprises 12 residues. DNA of the CDR3: TGTGCCAGCAGCCGAACCCAGGGCGAGCAGTACTTC. This encodes CASSRTQGEQYF.

This clone occurred once. The CDR3 here is CASSPWGLGTEQFF. The CDR3 region has the DNA TGCGCCAGCAGCCCTTGGGGATTGGGGACTGAGCAGTTCTTC. The J gene is TRBJ2-1, the V gene TRBV4-1; D possibly uses TRBD1 or TRBD2 (5 bases each). The germline V and J ends were trimmed by 4 bases and 9 bases, with 16 bases remaining between them. Germline CDR1 MGHRA, CDR2 YSYEKL. This CDR3 has 14 residues.

The chain has TRBV7-6 and TRBJ1-1; D gene uncertain. The CDR3 spans 14 residues. Germline CDR1 reads SGHVS; CDR2 reads FNYEAQ. Deletions cut 1 base from V and 4 bases from J, with 10 bases between. The CDR3 DNA sequence: TGTGCCAGCAGCTTAGGAGAAGGGCGCACTGAAGCTTTCTTT. Translating it yields CASSLGEGRTEAFF.

This clone was found once. The J gene is TRBJ2-5, the V gene TRBV12-3 or TRBV12-4, with TRBD2 as a possible D gene (5 bases). Trimming took off 5 bases at V and 1 base at J, with 8 bases between the two ends. The CDR3 is made up of 13 amino acids. CDR3 loop: CASSRGSQETQYF. The CDR3 nucleotides read TGTGCCAGCAGTCGAGGGAGCCAAGAGACCCAGTACTTC.

The rearrangement uses TRBV19 and TRBJ2-2, with D perhaps matching TRBD1 (6 bases). V lost 2 bases and J lost 7, with 14 bases in between. There are 15 residues in the CDR3. Germline loops: CDR1 LNHDA, CDR2 SQIVND (reference sequence). The CDR3 DNA follows: TGTGCCAGTAGTATAACTCTCAGGGGCGGCGGGGAGCTGTTTTTT. It encodes CASSITLRGGGELFF.

J is TRBJ1-1 and V is TRBV18; TRBD1 is a possible D gene (5 bases). Trimming stripped 3 bases from V and 3 bases from J, with 11 bases between. This CDR3 is 14 amino acids long. Germline CDR1 is KGHSH and CDR2 is LQKENI. The CDR3 region has the DNA TGTGCCAGCTCACCCCAGGGAAAAGACACTGAAGCTTTCTTT. Translation gives CASSPQGKDTEAFF.

Note on this clone: Relative to the germline gene, one junction end is altered; a read error may explain this. The V gene is TRBV2, the J gene TRBJ2-1; D uncertain. This CDR3 is 12 amino acids long. The germline V gene has CDR1 SNHLY and CDR2 FYNNEI. CDR3 region: CASREDYNEQFF. CDR3 in DNA: TGTGCCAGCAGGGAAGATTACAATGAGCAGTTCTTC.

The chain links TRBV11-2 to TRBJ2-1, with D unresolved. The CDR3 has 15 amino acids. Germline loops: CDR1 SGHAT, CDR2 FQNNGV. The V end lost 0 bases, the J end lost 2 bases, and 8 bases lay between the germline ends. The CDR3 coding sequence is TGTGCCAGCAGCTTAGACAGGACCACCTACAATGAGCAGTTCTTC. Encoded protein: CASSLDRTTYNEQFF.

This clone was seen once. The genes are TRBV12-5 and TRBJ1-6; the D gene is possibly TRBD1 (5 bases). CDR3 size: 15 residues. Trimming removed 3 bases from V and 7 bases from J, with 13 bases in between. The V gene's germline CDR1 is LGHNT and CDR2 FRNRAP. CDR3 loop: CASGFAGGRNSPLHF. CDR3 nucleotide sequence: TGTGCTAGTGGTTTTGCGGGGGGAAGGAATTCACCCCTCCACTTT.

The CDR3 region is CASSPRQGWGTEAFF. Written as DNA, the CDR3 is TGTGCCAGTAGCCCTCGACAGGGGTGGGGTACTGAAGCTTTCTTT. The chain recombines TRBV19 with TRBJ1-1, with TRBD1 matching 8 bases. This CDR3 is built from 15 residues. The germline CDR1 and CDR2 sequences are LNHDA and SQIVND (reference sequence). The V and J ends lost 6 bases and 5 bases, in that order; junction bases with no gene match: 11. The full variable domain, rest sourced from reference TRBV19 and TRBJ1-1, is DGGITQSPKYLFRKEGQNVTLSCEQNLNHDAMYWYRQDPGQGLRLIYYSQIVNDFQKGDIAEGYSVSREKKESFPLTVTSAQKNPTAFYLCASSPRQGWGTEAFFGQGTRLTVV.

This chain connects TRBV7-2 to TRBJ1-6, with D possibly matching TRBD1 (6 bases). Trimming took off 2 bases at V and 6 bases at J, with 17 bases between the two ends. The CDR3 is 17 residues long. CDR1 and CDR2 from the germline V gene are SGHTA and FQGNSA. The CDR3 DNA is TGTGCCAGCAGCTTAACCCGCAGGGGCCCCTCTAATTCACCCCTCCACTTT. Protein product: CASSLTRRGPSNSPLHF. Complete variable domain (other parts from reference TRBV7-2 and TRBJ1-6): GAGVSQSPSNKVTEKGKDVELRCDPISGHTALYWYRQSLGQGLEFLIYFQGNSAPDKSGLPSDRFSAERTGGSVSTLTIQRTQQEDSAVYLCASSLTRRGPSNSPLHFGNGTRLTVT.

This chain links TRBV6-5 with TRBJ1-2; D not resolved. V was pared by 11 bases and J by 0 bases, with 16 bases between. The germline gives CDR1 MNHEY, CDR2 SVGAGI. The CDR3 length is 14 residues. The CDR3 reads CAENPPAANYGYTF. The DNA for the CDR3 is TGTGCCGAAAACCCGCCGGCGGCTAACTATGGCTACACCTTC.

This clone was detected only once. The rearrangement joins TRBV4-1 to TRBJ1-5; 8 bases match TRBD1. With V trimmed by 4 bases and J by 9 bases, 20 bases remained unmatched. Germline CDR1 is MGHRA and CDR2 is YSYEKL. This CDR3 is 18 amino acids long. The CDR3, as DNA: TGCGCCAGCAGCCCCGGGGTGGTAGGACAGGGAACCTTGTGGCCCCAGCATTTT. Translating gives CASSPGVVGQGTLWPQHF.

The chain couples TRBV6-5 to TRBJ2-3, with D tentatively TRBD1 (6 bases). The V end was cut by 0 bases, the J end by 5 bases, with 9 bases between. Germline V gene lookup returns CDR1 MNHEY and CDR2 SVGAGI. This CDR3 is built from 14 residues. CDR3 DNA sequence: TGTGCCAGCAGTTACTCAGGCAGGGGAGATACGCAGTATTTT. Its translation: CASSYSGRGDTQYF.

The chain has TRBV9 and TRBJ1-2, with 8 bases matching TRBD1. The CDR3 spans 16 residues. J was trimmed by 5 bases and V by 1 base; bases with no gene match: 10. From germline, CDR1 is SGDLS and CDR2 YYNGEE. The CDR3 loop is CASSVSTGDGWYGYTF. The CDR3 region has the DNA TGTGCCAGCAGCGTATCGACAGGGGATGGGTGGTATGGCTACACCTTC.

This clone appeared once. This chain joins TRBV30 and TRBJ1-2; D unclear. This CDR3 has 13 residues. V was cut by 4 bases and J by 2 bases, with 11 bases left in between. From germline, CDR1 is GTSNPN and CDR2 SVGIG (reference sequence). The CDR3 loop is CAWTDLGNYGYTF. CDR3 DNA: TGTGCCTGGACTGATCTGGGCAACTATGGCTACACCTTC. Using reference TRBV30 and TRBJ1-2 for the parts outside the CDR3, the full variable domain is SQTIHQWPATLVQPVGSPLSLECTVEGTSNPNLYWYRQAAGRGLQLLFYSVGIGQISSEVPQNLSASRPQDRQFILSSKKLLLSDSGFYLCAWTDLGNYGYTFGSGTRLTVV.